This paragraph reports one TCR beta chain. Its antigen is not identified. This specimen includes other DNA sequences encoding the same CDR3. These data originate in a study of T cell responses to AZD1222 COVID-19 vaccine. The wider study: Doses given second, at about 4 or about 12 weeks, were pooled.

This table comes from immunoSEQ multiplex PCR, and its TCRdb copy is limited to in-frame clones, with some not included. The data show under 130,000 clones, 92% seen once. The germline CDR1 and CDR2 sequences are KGHSH and LQKENI. Trimming shortened V by 1 base and J by 0 bases, and 6 bases separated the two germline ends. The CDR3 extends over 14 amino acids. Study-wide results and caveats: The study found Spike-specific TCR breadth and depth rose after two AZD1222 doses. Clonal diversity may have been underestimated in mostly white British donors.

This sample comprised peripheral blood, obtained on day 0 of AZD1222 vaccination. The clonotype originates from an adult in good health. The chain employs TRBV18 and TRBJ1-1; the D gene is possibly TRBD1 (5 bases). The CDR3 region has the DNA TGTGCCAGCTCACCACAGGGACTGAACACTGAAGCTTTCTTT. Encoded protein: CASSPQGLNTEAFF.